This entry lists 15 T cell receptor beta chains sequenced from one sample in a study of shared clonotypes between healthy human individuals. The data were produced by immunoSEQ multiplex PCR, yet TCRdb's version contains in-frame clones alone and is incomplete. The data hold under 600,000 clones, with 97% observed a single time. Material for sequencing was naive CD4+ T cells sorted from blood. The subset denotes: CD45RA+ positively selected. Source of these receptors: a woman aged 25-40 years in good health.

CDR3 nucleotides: TGTGCCAGCAGTGAATCTCGAGATATCGAAGCTTTCTTT. It codes for CASSESRDIEAFF. V gene TRBV2 combines with J gene TRBJ1-1; D unclear. The germline V gene encodes CDR1 SNHLY and CDR2 FYNNEI. This CDR3 has 13 residues. Trimming shortened V by 2 bases and J by 8 bases, and 12 bases separated the two germline ends.

J is TRBJ1-2 and V is TRBV6-4, with 11 bases fitting TRBD1. Germline-derived CDR1 and CDR2 are MRHNA and SNTAGT. The V gene end was trimmed by 4 bases and the J gene end by 4 bases; junction bases not matched to a gene: 5. The CDR3 contains 15 residues. The CDR3 loop is CASSAGQGVPYGYTF. The CDR3 DNA reads as TGTGCCAGCAGTGCGGGACAGGGGGTTCCCTATGGCTACACCTTC.

The chain employs TRBV7-2 and TRBJ2-3; D possibly corresponds to TRBD2 (6 bases). The V gene's germline CDR1 is SGHTA and CDR2 FQGNSA. The CDR3 extends over 15 amino acids. Trimming left V 8 bases short and J 1 base short, with 16 bases between. For the CDR3, the DNA is TGTGCCAGCCGACTGGCGGGATTGGGCACAGATACGCAGTATTTT. It translates to CASRLAGLGTDTQYF.

The V gene is TRBV5-8, the J gene TRBJ2-5; TRBD1 agrees at 9 bases. The trim removed 7 bases at V and 4 bases at J, leaving 11 bases unmatched. This CDR3 has 15 amino acids. CDR1 and CDR2 from the germline V gene are SGHTS and YDEGEE. In nucleotides, the CDR3 is TGTGCCAGCGGACCGGGACAGGGTATCCGAGAGACCCAGTACTTC. This codes for CASGPGQGIRETQYF.

The chain uses TRBV4-1 and TRBJ2-3, with D unresolved. Germline lookup yields CDR1 MGHRA and CDR2 YSYEKL. The CDR3 extends over 15 amino acids. The V gene lost 0 bases and the J gene lost 1 base, with 8 bases spanning the gap. The CDR3 loop reads CASSQDGGGTDTQYF. The CDR3 bases are TGCGCCAGCAGCCAAGACGGTGGAGGCACAGATACGCAGTATTTT.

The CDR3 DNA reads TGCGCCAGCAGCCAACACCTCTCCTCACGGACAGGGGGACTAGCGGGAGTGAGGGAGCAGTACTTC. Translated, it gives CASSQHLSSRTGGLAGVREQYF. The rearrangement joins TRBV4-1 to TRBJ2-7; 14 positions match TRBD2. V lost 2 bases to trimming and J lost 7 bases; unmatched junction nucleotides: 25. Germline V lookup: CDR1 MGHRA, CDR2 YSYEKL. This CDR3 is built from 22 residues.

This chain uses TRBV5-1 with TRBJ2-3; 8 nucleotides agree with TRBD2. The CDR3 runs 15 residues. CDR1 is SGHRS, CDR2 YFSETQ, per germline. The V gene end was trimmed by 5 bases and the J gene end by 4 bases; junction bases not matched to a gene: 9. Written as DNA, the CDR3 is TGCGCCAGCAGTAGGCGCGCAGCGGGAGCAGATACGCAGTATTTT. Translated, it gives CASSRRAAGADTQYF.

The table lists this clone with a few counts. The CDR3 DNA reads as TGTGCCGTGAACAAGGGGTGGACTGAAGCTTTCTTT. Amino acids: CAVNKGWTEAFF. This chain connects TRBV6-1 to TRBJ1-1; D perhaps matches TRBD1 (5 bases). Germline CDR1 and CDR2: MNHNS and SASEGT. V was cut by 11 bases and J by 5 bases, with 15 bases left in between. This CDR3 has 12 amino acids.

This chain joins TRBV5-1 and TRBJ2-3; 8 nucleotides align to TRBD1. V was clipped by 1 base and J by 6 bases; unmatched bases: 10. Germline CDR1 SGHRS, CDR2 YFSETQ. This CDR3 region has 16 residues. The CDR3 nucleotides are TGCGCCAGCAGCTTGTGGGACAGGACCACATTGGATACGCAGTATTTT. The encoded protein is CASSLWDRTTLDTQYF.

The chain joins TRBV6-1 to TRBJ2-7; 9 nucleotides align to TRBD2. Germline V gene data show CDR1 as MNHNS and CDR2 as SASEGT. With 0 bases clipped from V and 6 bases from J, the junction kept 9 bases outside the gene matches. This CDR3 is 16 amino acids long. Here the CDR3 DNA reads TGTGCCAGCAGTGAAGCAAGTAGCGGGAGACGTGTCGAGCAGTACTTC. The encoded protein is CASSEASSGRRVEQYF.

The chain is built from TRBV6-1 and TRBJ2-3; D is unresolved. Trimming shortened V by 4 bases and J by 1 base, and 6 bases separated the two germline ends. Germline V CDR1 and CDR2: MNHNS, SASEGT. This CDR3 contains 13 residues. CDR3 sequence (DNA): TGTGCCAGCAGTGCCGCGGGCACAGATACGCAGTATTTT. It specifies CASSAAGTDTQYF.

The chain carries TRBV5-1 and TRBJ2-7, with a weak D call TRBD1 (5 bases). This CDR3 has 15 amino acids. V was cut by 2 bases and J by 6 bases, with 18 bases left in between. Germline CDR1 reads SGHRS; CDR2 reads YFSETQ. The CDR3 DNA reads as TGCGCCAGCAGCTTTACCCCAGGGTTACCCAGCGAGCAGTACTTC. Its protein product is CASSFTPGLPSEQYF.

The chain links TRBV5-5 to TRBJ2-4; D ambiguous. V was shortened by 7 bases and J by 0 bases, with 11 bases between the two germline ends. This CDR3 spans 14 amino acids. The germline V gene has CDR1 SGHKS and CDR2 YYEKEE (reference sequence). CDR3 sequence: CASLPRVAKNIQYF. CDR3 bases: TGTGCCAGCCTACCCCGGGTAGCCAAAAACATTCAGTACTTC.

The chain employs TRBV25-1 and TRBJ1-2; D unclear. V was cut by 1 base and J by 8 bases, with 11 bases left in between. The CDR3 is 13 amino acids. The germline V gene has CDR1 MGHDK and CDR2 SYGVNS. In DNA form, the CDR3 reads TGTGCCAGCAGTGAATTCTCGGAGGTCGGCTACACCTTC. Its protein is CASSEFSEVGYTF.

This chain links TRBV15 with TRBJ2-5, with 8 bases fitting TRBD2. The V segment lost 0 bases and the J segment 0 bases; nucleotides outside the gene matches: 3. Germline V CDR1 and CDR2: LNHNV, YYDKDF (reference sequence). The CDR3 length is 16 residues. CDR3 loop: CATSREQREYQETQYF. The CDR3 region has the DNA TGTGCCACCAGCAGAGAGCAGCGGGAGTACCAAGAGACCCAGTACTTC.